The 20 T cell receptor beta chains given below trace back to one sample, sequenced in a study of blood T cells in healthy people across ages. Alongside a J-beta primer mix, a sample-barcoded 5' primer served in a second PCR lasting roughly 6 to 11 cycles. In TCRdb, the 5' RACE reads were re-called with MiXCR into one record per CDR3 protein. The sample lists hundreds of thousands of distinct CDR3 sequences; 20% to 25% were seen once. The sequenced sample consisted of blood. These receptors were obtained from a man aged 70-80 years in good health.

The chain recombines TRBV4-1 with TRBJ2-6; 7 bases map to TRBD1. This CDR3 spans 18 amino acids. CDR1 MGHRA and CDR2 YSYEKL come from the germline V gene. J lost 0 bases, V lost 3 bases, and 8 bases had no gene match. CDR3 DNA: TGCGCCAGCAGCCAGGGACAGTTTATCTACTCTGGGGCCAACGTCCTGACTTTC. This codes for CASSQGQFIYSGANVLTF.

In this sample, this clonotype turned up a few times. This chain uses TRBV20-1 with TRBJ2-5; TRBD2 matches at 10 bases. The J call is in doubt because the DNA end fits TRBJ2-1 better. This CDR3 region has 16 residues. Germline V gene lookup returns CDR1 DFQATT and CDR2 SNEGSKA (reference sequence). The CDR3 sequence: CSVPTLASGSRDEQFF. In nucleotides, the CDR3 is TGCAGTGTTCCGACATTGGCTAGCGGGAGTAGGGATGAGCAGTTCTTC.

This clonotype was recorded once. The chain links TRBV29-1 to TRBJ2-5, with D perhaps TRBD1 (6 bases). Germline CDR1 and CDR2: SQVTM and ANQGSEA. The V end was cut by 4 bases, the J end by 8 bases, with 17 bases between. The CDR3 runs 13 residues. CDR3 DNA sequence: TGCAGCGTTGTGGGGGCAGGGGTTGACACCCAGTACTTC. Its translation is CSVVGAGVDTQYF.

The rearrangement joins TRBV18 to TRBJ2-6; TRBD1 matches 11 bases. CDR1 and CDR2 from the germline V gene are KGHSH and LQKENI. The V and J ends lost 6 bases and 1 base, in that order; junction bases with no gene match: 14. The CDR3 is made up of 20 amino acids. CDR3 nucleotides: TGTGCCAGCTCTCCAACCGACGGACAGGGGGCTTCGTCTGGGGCCAACGTCCTGACTTTC. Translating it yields CASSPTDGQGASSGANVLTF.

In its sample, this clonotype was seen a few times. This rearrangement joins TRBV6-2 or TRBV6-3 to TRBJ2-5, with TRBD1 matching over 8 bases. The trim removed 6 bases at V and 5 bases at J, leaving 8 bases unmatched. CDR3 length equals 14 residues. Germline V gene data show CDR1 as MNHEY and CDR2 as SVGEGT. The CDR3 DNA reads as TGTGCCAGCAGCGGACAGGGTAGTTGGGAGACCCAGTACTTC. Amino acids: CASSGQGSWETQYF.

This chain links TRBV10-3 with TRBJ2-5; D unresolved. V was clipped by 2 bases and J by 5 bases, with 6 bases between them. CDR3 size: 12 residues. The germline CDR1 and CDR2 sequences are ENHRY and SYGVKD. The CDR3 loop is CAISEGAETQYF. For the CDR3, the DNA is TGTGCCATCAGTGAGGGAGCCGAGACCCAGTACTTC.

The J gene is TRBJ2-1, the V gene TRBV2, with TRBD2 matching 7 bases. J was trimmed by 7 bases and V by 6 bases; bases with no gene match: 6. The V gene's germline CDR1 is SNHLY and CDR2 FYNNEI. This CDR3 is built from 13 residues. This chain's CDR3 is CASSGTTLNEQFF. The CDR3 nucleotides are TGTGCCAGCAGCGGGACTACCTTGAATGAGCAGTTCTTC.

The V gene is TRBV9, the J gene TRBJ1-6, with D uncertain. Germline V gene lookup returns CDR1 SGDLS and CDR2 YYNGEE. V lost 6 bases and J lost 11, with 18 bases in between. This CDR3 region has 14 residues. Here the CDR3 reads CASTRDPIGTPLHF. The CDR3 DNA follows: TGTGCCAGCACCCGAGACCCAATCGGGACACCCCTCCACTTT.

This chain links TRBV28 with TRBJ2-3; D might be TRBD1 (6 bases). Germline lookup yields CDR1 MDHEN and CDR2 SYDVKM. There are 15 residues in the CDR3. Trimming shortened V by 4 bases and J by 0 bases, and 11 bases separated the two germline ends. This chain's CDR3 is CASSSDSTSTDTQYF. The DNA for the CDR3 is TGTGCCAGCAGTTCGGACAGTACCAGCACAGATACGCAGTATTTT.

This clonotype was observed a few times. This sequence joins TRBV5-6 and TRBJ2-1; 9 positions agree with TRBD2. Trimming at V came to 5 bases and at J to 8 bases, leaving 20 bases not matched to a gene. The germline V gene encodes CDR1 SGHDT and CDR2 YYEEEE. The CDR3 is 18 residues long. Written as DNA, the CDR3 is TGTGCCAGCAGTGACCTGGGAAGGAGCGGGAGGAGCGTCGATGAGCAGTTCTTC. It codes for CASSDLGRSGRSVDEQFF.

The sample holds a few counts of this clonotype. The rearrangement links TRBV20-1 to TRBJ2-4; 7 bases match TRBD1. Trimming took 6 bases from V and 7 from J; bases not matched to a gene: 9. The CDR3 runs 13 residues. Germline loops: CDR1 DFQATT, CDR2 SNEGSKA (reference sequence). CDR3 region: CSARTGAVNIQYF. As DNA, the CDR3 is TGCAGTGCCAGGACAGGTGCCGTGAACATTCAGTACTTC.

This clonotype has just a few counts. The CDR3 sequence: CASSLREGRYEQYF. The CDR3, as DNA: TGTGCCAGCAGCTTACGCGAGGGACGCTACGAGCAGTACTTC. V is TRBV7-9 and J is TRBJ2-7; either TRBD1 or TRBD2 may supply D (5 bases each). Germline lookup yields CDR1 SEHNR and CDR2 FQNEAQ (reference sequence). The ends were cut back, 2 bases at V and 3 bases at J, with 11 bases in the middle. CDR3 size: 14 residues.

The CDR3 here is CASSLDTDRGEYEKLFF. CDR3 bases: TGTGCCAGCAGCTTAGACACAGACAGGGGCGAGTATGAAAAACTGTTTTTT. The J gene is TRBJ1-4, the V gene TRBV7-8; 8 bases map to TRBD1. The germline CDR1 and CDR2 sequences are SGHVS and FQNEAQ. The V gene end was trimmed by 1 base and the J gene end by 6 bases; junction bases not matched to a gene: 10. The CDR3 is 17 amino acids. The whole variable domain, remainder taken from reference TRBV7-8 and TRBJ1-4, is GAGVSQSPRYKVAKRGQDVALRCDPISGHVSLFWYQQALGQGPEFLTYFQNEAQLDKSGLPSDRFFAERPEGSVSTLKIQRTQQEDSAVYLCASSLDTDRGEYEKLFFGSGTQLSVL.

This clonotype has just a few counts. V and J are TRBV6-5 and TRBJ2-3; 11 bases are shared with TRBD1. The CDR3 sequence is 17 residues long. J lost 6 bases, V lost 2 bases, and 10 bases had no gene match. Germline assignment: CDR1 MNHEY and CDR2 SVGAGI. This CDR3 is CASSYTPPGQGVDTQYF. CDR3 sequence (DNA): TGTGCCAGCAGTTACACCCCCCCGGGACAGGGGGTCGATACGCAGTATTTT.

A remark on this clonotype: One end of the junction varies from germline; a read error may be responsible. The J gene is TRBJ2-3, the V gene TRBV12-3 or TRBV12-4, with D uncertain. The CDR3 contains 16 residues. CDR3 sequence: CASSPLSRVSTDTQYF. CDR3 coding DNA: TGTGCCAGCAGTCCCCTAAGCAGAGTGAGCACAGATACGCAATATTTT.

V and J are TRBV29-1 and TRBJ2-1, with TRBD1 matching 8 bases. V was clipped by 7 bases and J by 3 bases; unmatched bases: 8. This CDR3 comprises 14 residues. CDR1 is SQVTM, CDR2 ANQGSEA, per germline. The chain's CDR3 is CSAAWTGNYNEQFF. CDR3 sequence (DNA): TGCAGCGCTGCATGGACAGGGAACTACAATGAGCAGTTCTTC.

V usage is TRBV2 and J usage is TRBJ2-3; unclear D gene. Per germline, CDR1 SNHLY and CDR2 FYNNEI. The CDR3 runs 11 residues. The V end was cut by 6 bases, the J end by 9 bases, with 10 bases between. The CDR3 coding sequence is TGTGCCAGCAGGGGCGCTTCGACGCAGTATTTT. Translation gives CASRGASTQYF.

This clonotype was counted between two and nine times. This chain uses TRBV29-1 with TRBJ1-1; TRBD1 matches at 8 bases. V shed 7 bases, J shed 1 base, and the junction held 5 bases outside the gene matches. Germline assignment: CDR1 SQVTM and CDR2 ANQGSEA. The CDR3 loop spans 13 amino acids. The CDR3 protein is CSALDRENTEAFF. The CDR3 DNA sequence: TGCAGCGCCCTGGACAGGGAGAACACTGAAGCTTTCTTT.

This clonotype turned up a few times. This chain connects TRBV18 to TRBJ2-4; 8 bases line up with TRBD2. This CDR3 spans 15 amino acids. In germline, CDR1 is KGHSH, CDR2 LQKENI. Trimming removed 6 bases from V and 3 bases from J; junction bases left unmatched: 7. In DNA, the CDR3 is TGTGCCAGCTCCCCCGGGGGGGGCGGCAAAAACATTCAGTACTTC. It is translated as CASSPGGGGKNIQYF.

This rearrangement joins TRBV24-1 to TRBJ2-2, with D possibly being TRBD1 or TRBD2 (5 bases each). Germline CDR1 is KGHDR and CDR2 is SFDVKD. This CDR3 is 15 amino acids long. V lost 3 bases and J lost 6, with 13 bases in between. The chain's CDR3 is CATSDAGTAPGELFF. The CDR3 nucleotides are TGTGCCACCAGTGATGCCGGGACGGCCCCCGGGGAGCTGTTTTTT.